What follows are 22 T cell receptor beta chains derived from one specimen sequenced in a study of CD8 T cells in acute hepatitis C reinfection. The sample's time point: naive CD8 control sorted from an acute-time-point sample. The protocol was immunoSEQ multiplex PCR, while the TCRdb copy is restricted to in-frame clones and leaves out a portion. The data contain about 38,000 clones, approximately 85% of them singletons. The sequencing sample was made of naive CD8+ T cells from PBMCs. All receptors come from a woman aged 18-29 years who spontaneously cleared hepatitis C infection.

The CDR3 coding sequence is TGTGCCAGCAGGGTTGCGGGGACTAGCGGCCCCCTGGGTGGCGAGCAGTACTTC. It specifies CASRVAGTSGPLGGEQYF. The chain links TRBV5-4 to TRBJ2-7; 11 nucleotides line up with TRBD2. Germline V gives CDR1 SGHNT, CDR2 YYREEE (reference sequence). V shed 5 bases and J 6 bases; nucleotides not matched to a gene: 19. The CDR3 loop spans 18 amino acids.

The V and J genes are TRBV20-1 and TRBJ1-1; D uncertain. V lost 5 bases, J lost 10 bases, and 11 bases lay in between. The germline gives CDR1 DFQATT, CDR2 SNEGSKA (reference sequence). This CDR3 region has 10 residues. Here the CDR3 reads CSAPGRIAFF. CDR3 DNA: TGCAGTGCTCCCGGGCGGATAGCTTTCTTT.

The rearrangement uses TRBV4-1 and TRBJ2-7, with 7 bases lining up with TRBD1. The V gene end was trimmed by 3 bases and the J gene end by 1 base; junction bases not matched to a gene: 12. Germline V CDR1 and CDR2: MGHRA, YSYEKL. This CDR3 region has 17 residues. CDR3 residues: CASSHSIQGVFSYEQYF. In DNA form, the CDR3 reads TGCGCCAGCAGCCATTCTATCCAGGGGGTATTTTCCTACGAGCAGTACTTC.

This chain uses TRBV5-4 with TRBJ1-2; D gene ambiguous. CDR1 is SGHNT and CDR2 is YYREEE in the germline V gene (reference sequence). The CDR3 totals 12 residues. V gave up 7 bases and J gave up 8 bases, with 15 bases separating them. CDR3 DNA: TGTGCCAGCCAAACTAAAGCCGGGGGCTACACCTTC. This sequence encodes CASQTKAGGYTF.

The chain recombines TRBV13 with TRBJ2-4; no definite D call. CDR1 and CDR2 from the germline V gene are PRHDT and FYEKMQ (reference sequence). The CDR3 is made up of 13 amino acids. Trimming took off 1 base at V and 10 bases at J, with 11 bases between the two ends. The CDR3 DNA reads TGTGCCAGCAGCTTAGAAGGCGTCCGGATTCAGTACTTC. This sequence encodes CASSLEGVRIQYF.

The chain couples TRBV5-1 to TRBJ1-4, with 7 bases aligning to TRBD1. The CDR3 consists of 16 residues. In germline, CDR1 is SGHRS, CDR2 YFSETQ. Losses at the gene ends were 4 bases for V and 8 bases for J; bases not matched to a gene: 14. For the CDR3, the DNA is TGCGCCAGCAGCCTCCCCAGGGGGGGGTTGGAAGAAAAACTGTTTTTT. Translation gives CASSLPRGGLEEKLFF.

This chain joins TRBV5-1 and TRBJ2-1; 14 nucleotides match TRBD2. Trimming took 2 bases from V and 7 from J; bases not matched to a gene: 17. Germline assignment: CDR1 SGHRS and CDR2 YFSETQ. The CDR3 is made up of 20 amino acids. This CDR3 is CASSLIGTSGSIGFWNEQFF. The CDR3 nucleotides read TGCGCCAGCAGCTTAATTGGGACTAGCGGGAGTATAGGTTTTTGGAATGAGCAGTTCTTC.

The V and J genes are TRBV27 and TRBJ2-1; 9 bases match TRBD1. This CDR3 spans 14 amino acids. Germline V lookup: CDR1 MNHEY, CDR2 SMNVEV (reference sequence). J lost 5 bases, V lost 7 bases, and 6 bases had no gene match. This chain's CDR3 is CASTRDRAHNEQFF. The CDR3, as DNA: TGTGCCAGCACGCGGGACAGGGCGCACAATGAGCAGTTCTTC.

This chain links TRBV5-4 with TRBJ2-3; D gene uncertain. Germline V CDR1 and CDR2: SGHNT, YYREEE (reference sequence). V lost 2 bases to trimming and J lost 4 bases, with 14 bases between them. This CDR3 has 15 residues. CDR3 bases: TGTGCCAGCAGCTTAGGCGGCGGTAGCCCAGATACGCAGTATTTT. Translation gives CASSLGGGSPDTQYF.

The chain recombines TRBV11-2 with TRBJ1-2, with a tentative D call TRBD1 (6 bases). Germline CDR1 reads SGHAT; CDR2 reads FQNNGV. V lost 0 bases and J lost 7, with 12 bases in between. The CDR3 covers 14 residues. The CDR3, as DNA: TGTGCCAGCAGCTTAGAGGGGGGGCACGGTGGCTACACCTTC. Translation: CASSLEGGHGGYTF.

The chain uses TRBV9 and TRBJ2-1; 7 positions agree with TRBD2. V dropped 2 bases and J dropped 3; count of bases not matched to a gene: 2. The germline V gene has CDR1 SGDLS and CDR2 YYNGEE. The CDR3 sequence is 14 residues long. The CDR3: CASSVGGGYNEQFF. The CDR3 region has the DNA TGTGCCAGCAGCGTGGGCGGGGGCTACAATGAGCAGTTCTTC.

This clone was recorded once. The V gene is TRBV27, the J gene TRBJ2-3, with D unclear. Trimming shortened V by 5 bases and J by 2 bases, and 11 bases separated the two germline ends. Germline loops: CDR1 MNHEY, CDR2 SMNVEV (reference sequence). This CDR3 spans 14 amino acids. Here the CDR3 DNA reads TGTGCCAGCAGTACCCCTAGGTCCACAGATACGCAGTATTTT. This gives the protein CASSTPRSTDTQYF.

The gene calls are TRBV7-9 and TRBJ2-3, with D maybe TRBD2 (5 bases). Germline CDR1 and CDR2: SEHNR and FQNEAQ (reference sequence). The length of the CDR3 is 13 residues. The V and J ends lost 8 bases and 0 bases respectively, with 9 bases between them. In DNA, the CDR3 is TGTGCCAGCGGCGGGCGGAGCACAGATACGCAGTATTTT. Protein sequence: CASGGRSTDTQYF.

V usage is TRBV27 and J usage is TRBJ1-4; the D is unclear. The V end lost 5 bases, the J end lost 7 bases, and 11 bases lay between the germline ends. This CDR3 has 13 amino acids. Germline assignment: CDR1 MNHEY and CDR2 SMNVEV (reference sequence). The CDR3 loop reads CASSNFSGEKLFF. The CDR3 region has the DNA TGTGCCAGCAGTAACTTTTCGGGTGAAAAACTGTTTTTT.

This rearrangement joins TRBV6-5 to TRBJ1-1; D unresolved. CDR1 MNHEY and CDR2 SVGAGI come from the germline V gene. This CDR3 is built from 14 residues. The V gene lost 0 bases and the J gene lost 4 bases, with 9 bases spanning the gap. The CDR3 loop reads CASSYSGVGTEAFF. The CDR3 bases are TGTGCCAGCAGTTACTCCGGGGTGGGCACTGAAGCTTTCTTT.

This sequence joins TRBV27 and TRBJ2-6, with TRBD2 identical over 10 bases. The CDR3 is made up of 18 amino acids. Germline CDR1 reads MNHEY; CDR2 reads SMNVEV (reference sequence). The CDR3 DNA reads as TGTGCGAGCTCAACGGAAACTAGCGGGAATCCTGGGGCCAACGTCCTGACTTTC. Protein: CASSTETSGNPGANVLTF.

The chain is built from TRBV29-1 and TRBJ2-1, with 8 nucleotides matching TRBD1. CDR1 is SQVTM, CDR2 ANQGSEA, per germline. There are 15 residues in the CDR3. J gave up 4 bases and V 3 bases, and 8 bases lay outside the gene matches. CDR3: CSVDETGALYNEQFF. The DNA of the CDR3 is TGCAGCGTTGATGAGACAGGGGCCCTTTACAATGAGCAGTTCTTC.

The gene calls are TRBV7-2 and TRBJ2-1, with 7 positions matching TRBD2. CDR1 and CDR2 from the germline V gene are SGHTA and FQGNSA. The junction had 9 bases not matched to a gene; V was cut back by 3 bases and J by 4 bases. The CDR3 spans 16 residues. As DNA, the CDR3 is TGTGCCAGCAGCTTGACTAGCCCTCCCATTTACAATGAGCAGTTCTTC. Protein sequence: CASSLTSPPIYNEQFF. Full variable domain (missing parts from reference TRBV7-2 and TRBJ2-1): GAGVSQSPSNKVTEKGKDVELRCDPISGHTALYWYRQSLGQGLEFLIYFQGNSAPDKSGLPSDRFSAERTGGSVSTLTIQRTQQEDSAVYLCASSLTSPPIYNEQFFGPGTRLTVL.

The CDR3 DNA reads as TGTGCCAGCAGCTCACACCGACAGGGGTCCGGCGGGGAGCTGTTTTTT. As protein: CASSSHRQGSGGELFF. The chain carries TRBV13 and TRBJ2-2; 8 nucleotides agree with TRBD1. Germline V lookup: CDR1 PRHDT, CDR2 FYEKMQ (reference sequence). V lost 4 bases to trimming and J lost 7 bases; unmatched junction nucleotides: 11. This CDR3 comprises 16 residues.

This clone was recorded only once. The chain carries TRBV9 and TRBJ2-2; D possibly matches TRBD1 or TRBD2 (5 bases each). CDR1 is SGDLS and CDR2 is YYNGEE in the germline V gene. The V end was cut by 4 bases, the J end by 6 bases, with 10 bases between. CDR3 size: 13 residues. The CDR3 DNA follows: TGTGCCAGCAGCCCCCGGGACCCCGGGGAGCTGTTTTTT. The encoded protein is CASSPRDPGELFF. The full variable domain, with the rest looked up from reference TRBV9 and TRBJ2-2, is DSGVTQTPKHLITATGQRVTLRCSPRSGDLSVYWYQQSLDQGLQFLIQYYNGEERAKGNILERFSAQQFPDLHSELNLSSLELGDSALYFCASSPRDPGELFFGEGSRLTVL.

The chain couples TRBV6-5 to TRBJ2-3, with D perhaps matching TRBD2 (5 bases). Germline CDR1 MNHEY, CDR2 SVGAGI. This CDR3 contains 16 residues. The V end lost 0 bases, the J end lost 3 bases, and 13 bases lay between the germline ends. The CDR3, as DNA: TGTGCCAGCAGTTACTCGAGAGGACTCAGAACAGATACGCAGTATTTT. Amino acids: CASSYSRGLRTDTQYF.

This chain uses TRBV21-1 with TRBJ1-5; the D segment call TRBD1 is taken from the table without a DNA check. TRBV21-1 is a recognized pseudogene. The length of the CDR3 is 16 residues. CDR3 loop: CASSLGQGFYNQPQHF. CDR3 bases: TGTGCCAGCAGCCTAGGACAGGGGTTCTACAATCAGCCCCAGCATTTT.